This entry features one TCR beta chain sequence. Which antigen it targets is not known. There are no base qualities to consult, and no much larger clone falls within one base. The germline ends are 10 bases apart after V is trimmed by 5 bases and J by 3 bases. Spanning cysteine to phenylalanine, the CDR3 consists of 14 amino acids. The CDR3 DNA has 42 bases and is translated from base 1. The CDR1 and CDR2 encoded by the germline V gene (reference sequence) are LNHDA and SQIVND. This specimen comes from a study of blood T cell repertoires in COVID-19 (dated by TCRdb to about 2020). A note on the overall study: Collaborator samples came from the United States, Italy and Spain and covered acute and convalescent phases of COVID-19. The material from the prospective study consisted of cDNA or gDNA derived from T cells, B-cell-depleted T cells, or PBMCs. Nearly every sample came with metadata listing a de-identified subject ID, COVID-19 status, age in years and sex. The repertoires were made available in a free public database intended to serve as a resource for research on the immune response to SARS-CoV-2. Samples came from the ongoing ImmuneRACE study (first 160 participants) plus 1,254 subjects from 6 global collaborators. Deeply sampled blood TCRbeta repertoires from subjects exposed to, actively infected with, or recovered from COVID-19 were included in the dataset. HLA class I and class II types, where available, came from metadata supplied by the sample provider rather than from assay-based typing. Summary of the overall study and its limitations: The quantity of clinical and demographic metadata differed by source and by participant and was supplied without curation.

Whole blood was collected in K2EDTA tubes by collaborating institutions according to the institutions' own protocols. For TCRbeta analysis, collaborator samples were shipped as frozen whole blood, as isolated PBMCs, or as DNA extracted from either sample type. The immunoSEQ Assay, a bias-controlled multiplex PCR, was used to amplify TCRbeta CDR3 regions from genomic DNA. In the source study's methods: Nucleated cell counts per sample were estimated from amplification of reference gene primers within the assay. Sequence reads were collapsed and filtered to measure the absolute abundance of every unique TCRbeta CDR3 rearrangement. For each sample, productive Simpson clonality was calculated as the square root of Simpson's diversity index across productive rearrangements. TCRdb re-hosts the immuneACCESS table, in-frame sequences only. Its copies lack some clones; in the studies checked, an unresolved V gene accounts for under half of them, and the cause for the rest is not known. V, J and clone size are taken as reported in that table, and D and trimming were inferred from the DNA itself. This sample holds approximately 120,000 clones; 55% to 70% were observed only once. The top ten hold 2% to 2.5% of the sample.

Sequencing was performed on peripheral blood. The TCR sequence derives from a woman aged 65 to 85 with acute or convalescent COVID-19. The sequence links TRBV19 to TRBJ2-2; there is no confident call for the D gene. The sequenced DNA: TGTGCCAGTAGTTCCAGCGCGTACACCGGGGAGCTGTTTTTT. Its product reads: CASSSSAYTGELFF.